This T cell receptor (beta chain) came from a study of shared clonotypes between healthy human individuals. In regard to this clone: Its specificity is unknown.

Terminally differentiated effector memory CD45RA+ cells were excluded by CCR7 positive selection of CD45RO-negative cells. The method was immunoSEQ multiplex PCR; TCRdb's version includes in-frame clones alone and lacks a portion of them. Among 600,000 or so clones listed, about 98% were seen once. Germline CDR1 and CDR2: SEHNR and FQNEAQ (reference sequence). The CDR3 consists of 14 residues. Trimming removed 5 bases from V and 2 bases from J, with 13 bases in between. Study outcomes and limitations: Rarefaction gave evidence that sorted-subset sequencing remained incomplete despite large depth.

Input material: naive CD8+ T cells sorted from blood. The gene calls are TRBV7-9 and TRBJ2-7, with unresolved D. This sequence originates from a man aged 25 to 40 in good health. CDR3 amino acids: CASSIREPPYEQYF. The CDR3 DNA sequence: TGTGCCAGCAGCATCAGAGAGCCCCCCTACGAGCAGTACTTC.